This T cell receptor (beta chain) derives from a study of T cell responses to AZD1222 COVID-19 vaccine. Study-wide results and limits: Spike was spanned by vaccine-associated CD4 TCRs, with dominance at 160-218 and 743-854. All repertoire sampling was performed exclusively after the peak T cell response. Two AZD1222 administrations were followed by greater Spike-specific TCR breadth and depth.

With respect to this clone: Antigen specificity is unknown.

This CDR3 contains 14 residues. V was trimmed by 5 bases and J by 2 bases, leaving 9 bases between them. Per germline, CDR1 MNHEY and CDR2 SMNVEV (reference sequence). Some clones are missing from TCRdb's copy, which holds only in-frame ones; the method was immunoSEQ multiplex PCR. The sample records 85,000 to 130,000 clones, roughly nine tenths being singletons. The source is an adult in good health. This specimen consisted of peripheral blood, obtained on day 0 of AZD1222 vaccination. The chain carries TRBV27 and TRBJ2-2; D uncertain. The CDR3 DNA follows: TGTGCCAGCAGTCCCGTTGGCAACACCGGGGAGCTGTTTTTT. Translating it yields CASSPVGNTGELFF.